This T cell receptor (beta chain) was identified during a study of blood T cell repertoires in COVID-19. Across the study: Whether acute or convalescent, the COVID-19 samples came from the United States, Italy and Spain. From T cells, B-cell-depleted T cells, or PBMCs came the material, which was cDNA or gDNA.

Germline V gene sequence: CDR1 LGHNA, CDR2 YNFKEQ. V trimming: 4 bases; J trimming: 7 bases; junction bases outside the gene matches: 13. The CDR3 consists of 15 residues. Under the authors' procedure: Reference gene primer amplification in the assay estimated nucleated cell counts. Only in-frame clones appear in the TCRdb table, and some are missing; sequencing was by immunoSEQ multiplex PCR. V, J and clone size reflect that table, while D and trimming were determined from the DNA. Among about half a million clones listed, approximately 83% were seen once. Specimen: peripheral blood. V and J are TRBV4-2 and TRBJ2-7, with 7 bases that match TRBD2. The source is a human donor in a cohort sampled during active COVID-19. The CDR3: CASSRRGSNRMEQYF. In nucleotides, the CDR3 is TGTGCCAGCAGCCGGCGCGGGAGCAATCGAATGGAGCAGTACTTC.